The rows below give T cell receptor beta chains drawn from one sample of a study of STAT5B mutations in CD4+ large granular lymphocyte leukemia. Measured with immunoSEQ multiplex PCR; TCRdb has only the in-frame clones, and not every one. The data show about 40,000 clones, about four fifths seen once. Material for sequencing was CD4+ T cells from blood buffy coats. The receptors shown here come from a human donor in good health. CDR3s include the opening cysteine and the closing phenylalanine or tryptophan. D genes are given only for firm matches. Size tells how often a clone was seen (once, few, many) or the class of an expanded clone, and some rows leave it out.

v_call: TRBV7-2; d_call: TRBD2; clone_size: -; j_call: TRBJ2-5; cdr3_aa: CASGLGLAETQYF; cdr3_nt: TGTGCCAGCGGACTTGGACTAGCAGAGACCCAGTACTTC
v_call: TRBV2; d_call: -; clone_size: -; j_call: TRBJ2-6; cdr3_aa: CASSERRLGGFSGANVLTF; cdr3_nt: TGTGCCAGCAGTGAACGCAGGTTAGGTGGGTTCTCTGGGGCCAACGTCCTGACTTTC
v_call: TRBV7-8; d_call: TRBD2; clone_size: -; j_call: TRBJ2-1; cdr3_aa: CASSLVWGTSGEGEQFF; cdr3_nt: TGTGCCAGCAGCTTAGTTTGGGGGACTAGCGGCGAGGGTGAGCAGTTCTTC
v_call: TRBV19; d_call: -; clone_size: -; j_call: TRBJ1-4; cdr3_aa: CASSIQLRLDEKLFF; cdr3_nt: TGTGCCAGTAGTATTCAGCTACGTTTGGATGAAAAACTGTTTTTT
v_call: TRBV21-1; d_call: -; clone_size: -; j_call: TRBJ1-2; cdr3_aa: CASSKAAPGGENGYTF; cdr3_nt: TGTGCCAGCAGCAAAGCGGCTCCGGGGGGCGAAAATGGCTACACCTTC
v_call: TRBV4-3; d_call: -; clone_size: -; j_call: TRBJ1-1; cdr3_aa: CASGWGTEAFF; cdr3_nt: TGCGCCAGCGGTTGGGGGACTGAAGCTTTCTTT
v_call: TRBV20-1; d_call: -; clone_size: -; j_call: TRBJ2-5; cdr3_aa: CSVWHKETQYF; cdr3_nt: TGCAGTGTATGGCACAAAGAGACCCAGTACTTC
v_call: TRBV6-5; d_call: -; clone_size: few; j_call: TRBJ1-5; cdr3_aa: CASSPRRNQPQHF; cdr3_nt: TGTGCCAGCAGTCCCAGGAGGAATCAGCCCCAGCATTTT
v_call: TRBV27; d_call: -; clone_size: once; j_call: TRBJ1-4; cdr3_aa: CASSFGGPPGHEKLFF; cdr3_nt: TGTGCCAGCAGCTTTGGGGGCCCCCCGGGACACGAAAAACTGTTTTTT
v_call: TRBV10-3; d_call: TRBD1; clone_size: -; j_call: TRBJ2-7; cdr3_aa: CAISESTRTGTYEQYF; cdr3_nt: TGTGCCATCAGTGAGTCGACGCGGACAGGCACCTACGAGCAGTACTTC
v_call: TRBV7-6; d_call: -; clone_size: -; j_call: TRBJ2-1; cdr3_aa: CASRATGADEQFF; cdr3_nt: TGTGCCAGCAGGGCGACAGGAGCGGATGAGCAGTTCTTC
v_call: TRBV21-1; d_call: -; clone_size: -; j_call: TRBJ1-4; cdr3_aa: CASSLQGSLKNEKLFF; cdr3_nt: TGTGCCAGCTCTCTCCAAGGGTCCCTTAAGAATGAAAAACTGTTTTTT
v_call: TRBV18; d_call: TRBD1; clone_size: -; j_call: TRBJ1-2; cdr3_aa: CASSPIRDRGGYTF; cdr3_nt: TGTGCCAGCTCACCTATAAGGGACAGGGGGGGCTACACCTTC
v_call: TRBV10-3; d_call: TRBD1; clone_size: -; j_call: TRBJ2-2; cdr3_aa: CAIRRRGPTGELFF; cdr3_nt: TGTGCCATCAGGAGAAGGGGGCCCACCGGGGAGCTGTTTTTT
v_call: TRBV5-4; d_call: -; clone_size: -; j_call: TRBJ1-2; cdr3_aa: CASSLAQAYGYTF; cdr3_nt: TGTGCCAGCAGCTTGGCCCAGGCCTATGGCTACACCTTC
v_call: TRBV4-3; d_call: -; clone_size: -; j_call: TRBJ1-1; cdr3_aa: CASSQEGRDYLPNTEAFF; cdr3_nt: TGCGCCAGCAGCCAAGAAGGTCGGGATTACTTGCCCAACACTGAAGCTTTCTTT
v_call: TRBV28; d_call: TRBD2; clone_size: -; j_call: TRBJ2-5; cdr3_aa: CASRVTSGVRYF; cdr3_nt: TGTGCCAGCAGGGTCACTAGCGGGGTGAGGTACTTC
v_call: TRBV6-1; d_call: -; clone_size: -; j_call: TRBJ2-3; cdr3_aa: CASSPTVFTDTQYF; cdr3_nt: TGTGCCAGCAGCCCAACAGTTTTCACAGATACGCAGTATTTT
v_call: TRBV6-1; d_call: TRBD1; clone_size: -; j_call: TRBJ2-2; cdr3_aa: CASSDITGAGELFF; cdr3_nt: TGTGCCAGCAGTGATATTACAGGGGCCGGGGAGCTGTTTTTT
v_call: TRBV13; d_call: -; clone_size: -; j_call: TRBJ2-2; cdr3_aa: CASSGPSGLRGKGTGELFF; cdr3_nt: TGTGCCAGCAGCGGGCCCTCGGGACTCAGGGGAAAGGGCACCGGGGAGCTGTTTTTT
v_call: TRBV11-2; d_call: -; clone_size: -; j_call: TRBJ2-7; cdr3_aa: CASSLGRVDYEQYF; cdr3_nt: TGTGCCAGCAGCTTAGGCCGCGTAGACTACGAGCAGTACTTC
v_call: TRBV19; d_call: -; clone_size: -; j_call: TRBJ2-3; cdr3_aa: CASSIERGTASTDTQYF; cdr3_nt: TGTGCCAGTAGTATAGAGAGGGGGACGGCTAGCACAGATACGCAGTATTTT
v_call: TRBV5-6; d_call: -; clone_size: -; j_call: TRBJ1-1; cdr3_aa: CASSLRAPRTEAFF; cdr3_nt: TGTGCCAGCAGCCTTCGGGCCCCGAGGACTGAAGCTTTCTTT
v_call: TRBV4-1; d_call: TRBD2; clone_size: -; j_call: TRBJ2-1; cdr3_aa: CASSQAPGLAFDNEQFF; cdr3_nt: TGCGCCAGCAGCCAAGCCCCGGGACTAGCGTTCGACAATGAGCAGTTCTTC
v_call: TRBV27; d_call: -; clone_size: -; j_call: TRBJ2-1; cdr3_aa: CASIPPGLSYNEQFF; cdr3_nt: TGTGCCAGCATCCCCCCGGGACTTTCCTACAATGAGCAGTTCTTC
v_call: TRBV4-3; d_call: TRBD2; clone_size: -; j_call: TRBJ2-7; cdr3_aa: CASSQDLAGSYEQYF; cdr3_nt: TGCGCCAGCAGCCAAGATCTAGCGGGGAGTTACGAGCAGTACTTC
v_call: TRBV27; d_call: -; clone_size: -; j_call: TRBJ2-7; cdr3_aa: CASSLSRSSYEQYF; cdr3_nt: TGTGCCAGCAGTTTATCTCGGAGCTCCTACGAGCAGTACTTC
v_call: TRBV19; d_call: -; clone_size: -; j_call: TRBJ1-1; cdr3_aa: CASSFQTGVVEAFF; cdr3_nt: TGTGCCAGTAGTTTTCAGACGGGGGTTGTCGAAGCTTTCTTT
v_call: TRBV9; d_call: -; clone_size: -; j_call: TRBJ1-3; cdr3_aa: CASRGESGNTIYF; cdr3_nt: TGTGCCAGCAGGGGGGAGTCCGGAAACACCATATATTTT
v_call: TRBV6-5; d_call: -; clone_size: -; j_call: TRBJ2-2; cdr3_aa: CASSYAATGNTGELFF; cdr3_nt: TGTGCCAGCAGTTACGCTGCTACAGGGAACACCGGGGAGCTGTTTTTT
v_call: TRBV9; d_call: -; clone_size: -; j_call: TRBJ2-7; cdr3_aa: CASSVGPTDEQYF; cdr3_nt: TGTGCCAGCAGCGTCGGACCGACCGACGAGCAGTACTTC
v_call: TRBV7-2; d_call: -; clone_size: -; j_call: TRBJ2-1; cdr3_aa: CASERGSYNEQFF; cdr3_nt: TGTGCCAGCGAGAGGGGATCCTACAATGAGCAGTTCTTC
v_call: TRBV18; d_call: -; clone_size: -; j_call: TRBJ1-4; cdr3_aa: CASSPRASTLDEKLFF; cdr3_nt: TGTGCCAGCTCACCACGCGCGTCCACCCTGGATGAAAAACTGTTTTTT
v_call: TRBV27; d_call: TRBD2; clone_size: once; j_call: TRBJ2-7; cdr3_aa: CASSLIGGSVQYF; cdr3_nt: TGTGCCAGCAGTTTAATTGGCGGGAGTGTGCAGTACTTC
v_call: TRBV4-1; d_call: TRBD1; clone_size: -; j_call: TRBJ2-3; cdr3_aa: CASSQFQGQKFTDTQYF; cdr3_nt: TGCGCCAGCAGCCAATTTCAGGGACAGAAATTCACAGATACGCAGTATTTT
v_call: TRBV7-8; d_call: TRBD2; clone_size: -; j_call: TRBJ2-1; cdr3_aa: CASSPEVGLAGYNEQFF; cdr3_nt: TGTGCCAGCAGCCCAGAAGTGGGACTAGCGGGCTACAATGAGCAGTTCTTC
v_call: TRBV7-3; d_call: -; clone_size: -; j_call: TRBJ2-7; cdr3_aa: CASRPTLIEGLYEQYF; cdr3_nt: TGTGCCAGCAGACCCACGTTGATAGAGGGGTTGTACGAGCAGTACTTC
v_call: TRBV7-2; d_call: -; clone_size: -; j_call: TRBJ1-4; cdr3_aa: CASRGAGRVEKLFF; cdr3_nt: TGTGCCAGCAGGGGAGCAGGACGGGTTGAAAAACTGTTTTTT
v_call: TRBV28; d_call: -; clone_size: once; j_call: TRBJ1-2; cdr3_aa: CASSLFGGAYGYTF; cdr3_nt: TGTGCCAGCAGTTTATTCGGAGGAGCCTATGGCTACACCTTC
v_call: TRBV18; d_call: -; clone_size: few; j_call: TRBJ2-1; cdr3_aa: CASSPLTSSYNEQFF; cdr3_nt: TGTGCCAGCTCACCGTTGACTAGCTCCTACAATGAGCAGTTCTTC
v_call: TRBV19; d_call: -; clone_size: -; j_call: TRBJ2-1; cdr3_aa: CASSLDREVYNEQFF; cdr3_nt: TGTGCCAGTAGTCTAGACAGAGAAGTTTACAATGAGCAGTTCTTC
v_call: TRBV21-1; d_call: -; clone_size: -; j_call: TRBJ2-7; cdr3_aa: CASSLPPGQASAEQYF; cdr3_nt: TGTGCCAGCAGCCTCCCCCCCGGCCAAGCATCCGCCGAGCAGTACTTC
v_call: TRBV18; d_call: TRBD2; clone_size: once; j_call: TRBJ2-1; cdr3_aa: CASSPGLAYEQFF; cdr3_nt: TGTGCCAGCTCACCGGGACTAGCCTATGAGCAGTTCTTC
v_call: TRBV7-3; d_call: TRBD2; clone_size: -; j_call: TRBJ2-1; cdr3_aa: CASSISGGASNEQFF; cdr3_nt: TGTGCCAGCAGCATTAGCGGGGGGGCCAGCAATGAGCAGTTCTTC
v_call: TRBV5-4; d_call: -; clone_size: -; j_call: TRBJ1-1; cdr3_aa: CASSPGGGAPQLSEAFF; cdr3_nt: TGTGCCAGCAGCCCCGGTGGGGGGGCCCCCCAGCTGTCAGAAGCTTTCTTT
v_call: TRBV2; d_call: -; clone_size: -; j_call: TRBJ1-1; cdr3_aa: CASILFVENTEAFF; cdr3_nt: TGTGCCAGCATTTTATTCGTGGAGAACACTGAAGCTTTCTTT
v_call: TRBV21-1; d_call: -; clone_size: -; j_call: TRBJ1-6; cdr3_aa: CASSRTGLGSPLHF; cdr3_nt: TGTGCCAGCAGCAGGACAGGGCTCGGTTCACCCCTCCACTTT
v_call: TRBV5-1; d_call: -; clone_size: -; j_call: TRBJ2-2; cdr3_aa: CASSLTTRLAGELFF; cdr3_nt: TGCGCCAGCAGCTTGACAACACGGCTAGCCGGGGAGCTGTTTTTT